A selection of T cell receptor beta chains follows, all from one sample in a study of blood T cell repertoires in COVID-19. Data came from immunoSEQ multiplex PCR; TCRdb stores just in-frame clones and leaves some out. The repertoire has some 46,000 clones, roughly 87% of them found once; the top ten carry more than 20%. The specimen sequenced was peripheral blood. The receptor source for this set is a woman aged 55-75 years with acute or convalescent COVID-19. Each CDR3 is given with its conserved first and last residue. Fields, in order: J gene, V gene, D gene, clone size, CDR3 protein, CDR3 DNA. A D gene is named only where the DNA matches it firmly. The listing skips clone size in some rows; elsewhere it reads once, few, many or a size class.

>TRBJ2-7|TRBV5-4|.|few
CASSLNLDSYEQYF
TGTGCCAGCAGCTTAAACCTGGACAGCTACGAGCAGTACTTC
>TRBJ1-1|TRBV12-5|TRBD1|.
CASGLVTGLRNTEAFF
TGTGCTAGTGGTTTGGTGACAGGGTTGAGGAACACTGAAGCTTTCTTT
>TRBJ1-5|TRBV2|TRBD1|.
CASSGTGRSNQPQHF
TGTGCCAGCAGCGGGACAGGGCGTAGCAATCAGCCCCAGCATTTT
>TRBJ2-7|TRBV2|.|many
CASSEDRINSYEQYF
TGTGCCAGCAGTGAAGACAGAATAAACTCCTACGAGCAGTACTTC
>TRBJ2-1|TRBV12-3/TRBV12-4|.|.
CASRLDSRHEQFF
TGTGCCAGCAGGCTCGACTCCCGTCATGAGCAGTTCTTC
>TRBJ2-2|TRBV18|.|.
CASSPRTGWDTGELFF
TGTGCCAGCTCACCCCGGACGGGGTGGGACACCGGGGAGCTGTTTTTT
>TRBJ2-5|TRBV5-1|TRBD2|.
CASSKGTSGGETQYF
TGCGCCAGCAGCAAAGGGACTAGCGGGGGAGAGACCCAGTACTTC
>TRBJ1-3|TRBV2|.|.
CASSQTSSGNTIYF
TGTGCCAGCAGTCAAACGAGCTCTGGAAACACCATATATTTT
>TRBJ2-5|TRBV30|TRBD2|once
CAWSRRGLAGWETQYF
TGTGCCTGGAGTCGCCGGGGACTAGCGGGGTGGGAGACCCAGTACTTC
>TRBJ2-1|TRBV5-1|TRBD1|.
CASSEHGQGNYNEQFF
TGCGCCAGCAGCGAGCATGGACAGGGGAACTACAATGAGCAGTTCTTC
>TRBJ2-2|TRBV10-3|TRBD2|.
CAIQKGVAGQNTGELFF
TGTGCCATCCAGAAGGGGGTAGCGGGGCAGAACACCGGGGAGCTGTTTTTT
>TRBJ1-2|TRBV27|TRBD1|.
CASGQGHNYGYTF
TGTGCCAGTGGACAGGGCCATAACTATGGCTACACCTTC
>TRBJ2-3|TRBV5-5|TRBD2|.
CASSSPGLARDTQYF
TGTGCCAGCAGCTCACCGGGACTAGCGAGGGATACGCAGTATTTT
>TRBJ2-3|TRBV2|.|few
CASSPSRGTDTQYF
TGTGCCAGCAGCCCCTCCCGGGGCACAGATACGCAGTATTTT
>TRBJ2-7|TRBV7-9|TRBD2|.
CASRSGTRDEQYF
TGTGCCAGCAGGTCCGGGACTAGGGACGAGCAGTACTTC
>TRBJ2-1|TRBV19|TRBD1|.
CASSRNRGDEQFF
TGTGCCAGTAGCAGAAACAGGGGCGATGAGCAGTTCTTC
>TRBJ1-5|TRBV6-2/TRBV6-3|TRBD1|once
CASSDDRDGNQPQHF
TGTGCCAGCAGTGATGACAGGGACGGCAATCAGCCCCAGCATTTT
>TRBJ2-7|TRBV7-9|TRBD1|few
CASSLRDRETEQYF
TGTGCCAGCAGCTTAAGGGACAGAGAAACCGAGCAGTACTTC